Sequencing of this T cell receptor beta chain was carried out in a study of T-cell reconstitution after alpha-beta-depleted transplantation in children. Germline V gene lookup returns CDR1 MDHEN and CDR2 SYDVKM. The CDR3 extends over 16 amino acids. The junction had 10 bases not matched to a gene; V was cut back by 3 bases and J by 6 bases. This clonotype occurred a few times. Unique molecular identifiers were built into the TCRbeta library. TCRdb reprocessed the PCR reads with MiXCR, giving one entry per CDR3 protein. Of 450,000 to 600,000 distinct CDR3 sequences in the sample, 30% to 35% were seen once.

This clonotype was sampled from a human donor who donated a stem cell graft to a child with aplastic anemia. Sequencing was performed on PBMCs from the stem cell graft donor, taken from the stem cell graft. The J gene is TRBJ2-2, the V gene TRBV28; 7 nucleotides line up with TRBD1. Here the CDR3 reads CASSFWGTGVAGELFF. The CDR3 bases are TGTGCCAGCAGTTTTTGGGGCACAGGGGTGGCCGGGGAGCTGTTTTTT.